Listed below are T cell receptor beta chains from one sample, sequenced in a study of T cells in Graves' hyperthyroidism and ophthalmopathy. MiXCR, run by TCRdb on the multiplex PCR reads, gives a single entry per CDR3 protein. The sample lists about 250,000 distinct CDR3 sequences, 12% to 15% occurring once. The source material was blood. The receptors derive from a woman between 45 and 60 years old with Graves' hyperthyroidism that later progressed to Graves' ophthalmopathy. Each CDR3 is given with its conserved first and last residue. D genes are given only for firm matches. Clone size is given as once, few, many, or a class for an expanded clone.

TRBV5-1	TRBJ2-7	many	TRBD2	TGCGCCAGCAGCTTGGGCCAGGGAGGGGTTCACGAGCAGTACTTC	CASSLGQGGVHEQYF
TRBV30	TRBJ1-4	many	.	TGTGCCTGGAGTGGTAGTAGGGAGGCGTTGAGTGAAAAACTGTTTTTT	CAWSGSREALSEKLFF
TRBV19	TRBJ2-2	many	TRBD1	TGTGCCAGTAGGGCTGACAGGGCGGAGAACACCGGGGAGCTGTTTTTT	CASRADRAENTGELFF
TRBV6-1	TRBJ1-2	many	TRBD1	TGTGCCAGCAGGGGACAGGGCCCTAACTATGGCTACACCTTC	CASRGQGPNYGYTF
TRBV4-1	TRBJ2-6	few	.	TGTGCCAGCAGCCAGATGAGGGCCTCTGGGGCCAACGTCCTGACTTTC	CASSQMRASGANVLTF
TRBV20-1	TRBJ2-1	many	.	TGCAGTGCTATAAAACCGACTCTGGATGAGCAGTTCTTC	CSAIKPTLDEQFF
TRBV20-1	TRBJ1-2	many	.	TGCAGTGCCCCAGGACAGCCGAACTATGGCTACACCTTC	CSAPGQPNYGYTF
TRBV29-1	TRBJ2-5	many	.	TGCAGCGTTGAAGGGGCGGAGGCCCAGTACTTC	CSVEGAEAQYF
TRBV28	TRBJ2-1	many	TRBD2	TGTGCCAGCAGTTTATTACTAGCGGGAGGAGGCAATGAGCAGTTCTTC	CASSLLLAGGGNEQFF
TRBV27	TRBJ1-2	many	TRBD1	TGTGCCAGCAGACCCAGGGGGCGCATTCCTAACTATGGCTACACCTTC	CASRPRGRIPNYGYTF
TRBV5-1	TRBJ2-5	many	TRBD2	TGCGCCAGCAGCTTGGGGACTAGCGGTAAAGGGGCCCAGTACTTC	CASSLGTSGKGAQYF
TRBV10-3	TRBJ2-1	many	TRBD1	TGTGCCATCAGTGCGACGGACAGGGGCAATGAGCAGTTCTTC	CAISATDRGNEQFF
TRBV28	TRBJ2-1	many	.	TGTGCCAGCAGTTCTAGCGTGGAGCAGTTCTTC	CASSSSVEQFF
TRBV27	TRBJ2-1	many	.	TGTGCCAGCAGTATATGGGGCCCAAACAATGAGCAGTTCTTC	CASSIWGPNNEQFF
TRBV7-2	TRBJ2-7	many	TRBD1	TGTGCCAGCAGCATCGGACAGGGGAAATACGAGCAGTACTTC	CASSIGQGKYEQYF
TRBV7-9	TRBJ2-3	few	.	TGTGCCAGCAGCCCCCTGGGGGAGTATTTT	CASSPLGEYF
TRBV2	TRBJ2-7	few	.	TGTGCCAGCAGTGACTCGGTCAGCTACGAGCAGTACTTC	CASSDSVSYEQYF